This T cell receptor (beta chain) was observed in a study of blood T cells in healthy people across ages. Looked up from germline, CDR1 is MNHEY and CDR2 is SMNVEV (reference sequence). CDR3 length: 13 residues. Points from the study as a whole: The study lacked donor CMV status, which possibly confounded expanded clonotype changes.

A remark on this clonotype: Antigen: not known.

Healthy Caucasian individuals from Russia aged roughly 6 to 100 served as donors. Combining a sample-barcoded 5' primer with a J-beta primer mix, a second PCR ran for roughly 7 to 11 cycles. Every cDNA molecule bore a tag from a template-switch adaptor containing 12 random nucleotides. In TCRdb, the 5' RACE reads were re-called with MiXCR into one record per CDR3 protein. This sample has around 500,000 distinct CDR3 sequences, with about 29% found just once. These data are also associated with another study on T cells of mothers and their children. From that study: Donation involved a few healthy Caucasian mothers and the six children that they had.

V gene TRBV27 combines with J gene TRBJ2-5; D perhaps matches TRBD1 (6 bases). TRBJ2-7 explains the end of the DNA better; the J call may be wrong. Sequencing was done on a sample of blood. The clonotype was recovered from a boy between 2 and 10 years old in good health. The CDR3 sequence is CASKTPDSHEQYF. The CDR3 DNA follows: TGTGCCAGCAAAACCCCGGACAGCCACGAGCAGTACTTC.